The T cell receptor (beta chain) under discussion was sequenced for a study of T cell repertoires in cytomegalovirus infection. Looking at the study overall: In the study, CMV epitopes included recently identified HLA-C-restricted and well-studied HLA-B-restricted ones.

TCRdb reanalysed the reads using MiXCR and keeps one entry per CDR3 protein. Here the sample spans about 900,000 distinct CDR3 sequences, around 32% being singletons. Note on this clonotype: Its antigen is not identified.

This CDR3 spans 12 amino acids. Germline V CDR1 and CDR2: SNHLY, FYNNEI. The V and J ends lost 7 bases and 7 bases, in that order; junction bases with no gene match: 5. V usage is TRBV2 and J usage is TRBJ2-7; 9 nucleotides line up with TRBD2. This receptor was identified in a human donor in good health (CMV status not recorded). Some clones in this sample may be carry-over from other donors' samples. The starting material was cultured CD8+ T cells from PBMCs, obtained from culture after CMV antigen stimulation. This CDR3 is CASIPGLAEQYV. CDR3 sequence (DNA): TGTGCCAGCATACCCGGACTAGCGGAGCAGTACGTC.